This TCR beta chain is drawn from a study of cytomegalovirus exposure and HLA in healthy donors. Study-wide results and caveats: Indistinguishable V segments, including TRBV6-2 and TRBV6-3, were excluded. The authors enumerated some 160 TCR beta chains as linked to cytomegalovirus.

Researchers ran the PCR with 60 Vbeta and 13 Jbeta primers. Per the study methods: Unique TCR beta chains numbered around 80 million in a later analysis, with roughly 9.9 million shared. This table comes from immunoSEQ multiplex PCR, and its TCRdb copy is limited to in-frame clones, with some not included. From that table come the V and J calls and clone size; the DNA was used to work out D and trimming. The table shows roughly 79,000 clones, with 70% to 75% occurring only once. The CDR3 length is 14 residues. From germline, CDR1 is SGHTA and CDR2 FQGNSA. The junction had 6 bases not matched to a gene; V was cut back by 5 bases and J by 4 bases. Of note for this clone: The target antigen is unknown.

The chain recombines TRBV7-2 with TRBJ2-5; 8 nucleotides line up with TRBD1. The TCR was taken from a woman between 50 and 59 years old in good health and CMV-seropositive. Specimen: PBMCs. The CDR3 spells CASSTHRGIETQYF. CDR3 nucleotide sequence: TGTGCCAGCAGCACCCACAGGGGGATAGAGACCCAGTACTTC.